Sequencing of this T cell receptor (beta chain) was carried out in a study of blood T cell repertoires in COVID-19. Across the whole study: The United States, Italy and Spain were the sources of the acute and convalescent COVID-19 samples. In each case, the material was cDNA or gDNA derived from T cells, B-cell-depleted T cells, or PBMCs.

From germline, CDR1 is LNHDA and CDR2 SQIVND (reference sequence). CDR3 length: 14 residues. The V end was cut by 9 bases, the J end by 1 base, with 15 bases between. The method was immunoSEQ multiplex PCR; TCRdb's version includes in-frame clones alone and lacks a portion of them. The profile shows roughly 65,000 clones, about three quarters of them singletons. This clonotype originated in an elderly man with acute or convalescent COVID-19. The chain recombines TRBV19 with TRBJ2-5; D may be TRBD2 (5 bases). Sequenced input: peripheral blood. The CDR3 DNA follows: TGTGCCAGACCCAATGCCGAGGGCCAAGAGACCCAGTACTTC. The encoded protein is CARPNAEGQETQYF.